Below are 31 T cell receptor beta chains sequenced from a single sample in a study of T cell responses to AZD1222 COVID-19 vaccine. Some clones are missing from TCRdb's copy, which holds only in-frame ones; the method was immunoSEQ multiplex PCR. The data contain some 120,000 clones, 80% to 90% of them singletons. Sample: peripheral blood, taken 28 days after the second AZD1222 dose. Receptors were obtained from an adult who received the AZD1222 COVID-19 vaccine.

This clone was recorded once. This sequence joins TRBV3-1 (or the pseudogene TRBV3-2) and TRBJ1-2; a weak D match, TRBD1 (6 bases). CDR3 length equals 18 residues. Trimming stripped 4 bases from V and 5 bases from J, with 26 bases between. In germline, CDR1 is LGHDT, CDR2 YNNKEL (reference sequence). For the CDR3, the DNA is TGTGCCAGCAGCCCCGGGGGGCAGGGCGAATTTTCGGATTATGGCTACACCTTC. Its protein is CASSPGGQGEFSDYGYTF.

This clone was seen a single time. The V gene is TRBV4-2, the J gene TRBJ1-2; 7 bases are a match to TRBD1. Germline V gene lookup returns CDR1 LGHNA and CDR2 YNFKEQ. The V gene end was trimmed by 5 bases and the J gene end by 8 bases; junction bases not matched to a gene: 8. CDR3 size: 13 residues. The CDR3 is CASSYRQGGGYTF. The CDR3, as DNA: TGTGCCAGCAGCTACCGACAGGGTGGCGGCTACACCTTC.

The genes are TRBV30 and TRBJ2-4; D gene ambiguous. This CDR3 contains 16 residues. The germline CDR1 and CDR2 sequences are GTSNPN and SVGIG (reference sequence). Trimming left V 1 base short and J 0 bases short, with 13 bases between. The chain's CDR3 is CAWSDISKLAKNIQYF. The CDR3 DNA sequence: TGTGCCTGGAGTGATATTTCGAAGTTAGCCAAAAACATTCAGTACTTC.

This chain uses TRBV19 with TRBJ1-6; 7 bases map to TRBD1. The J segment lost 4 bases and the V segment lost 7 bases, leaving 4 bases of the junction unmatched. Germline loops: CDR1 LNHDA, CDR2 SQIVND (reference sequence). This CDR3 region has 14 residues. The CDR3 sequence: CASMDRFYNSPLHF. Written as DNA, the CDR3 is TGTGCCAGTATGGACAGGTTTTATAATTCACCCCTCCACTTT. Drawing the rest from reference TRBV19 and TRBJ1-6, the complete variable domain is DGGITQSPKYLFRKEGQNVTLSCEQNLNHDAMYWYRQDPGQGLRLIYYSQIVNDFQKGDIAEGYSVSREKKESFPLTVTSAQKNPTAFYLCASMDRFYNSPLHFGNGTRLTVT.

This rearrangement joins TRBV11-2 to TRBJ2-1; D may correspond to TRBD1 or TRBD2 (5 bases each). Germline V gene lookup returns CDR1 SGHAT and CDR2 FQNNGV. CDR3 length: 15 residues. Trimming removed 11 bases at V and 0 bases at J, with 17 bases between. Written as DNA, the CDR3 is TGTGCCTCAACGGGGACGGATAGCTCCTACAATGAGCAGTTCTTC. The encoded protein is CASTGTDSSYNEQFF.

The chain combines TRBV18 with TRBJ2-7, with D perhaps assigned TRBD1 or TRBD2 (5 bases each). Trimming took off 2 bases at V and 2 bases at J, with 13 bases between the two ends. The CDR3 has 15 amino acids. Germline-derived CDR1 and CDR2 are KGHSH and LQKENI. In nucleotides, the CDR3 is TGTGCCAGCTCACCATTAGACCAGGGACCCTACGAGCAGTACTTC. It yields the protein CASSPLDQGPYEQYF. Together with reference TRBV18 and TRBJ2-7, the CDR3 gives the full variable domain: NAGVMQNPRHLVRRRGQEARLRCSPMKGHSHVYWYRQLPEEGLKFMVYLQKENIIDESGMPKERFSAEFPKEGPSILRIQQVVRGDSAAYFCASSPLDQGPYEQYFGPGTRLTVT.

The CDR3 DNA reads TGTGCCAGCAGCTATTCGACAGGGCCCTATGGCTACACCTTC. Protein: CASSYSTGPYGYTF. The chain employs TRBV7-9 and TRBJ1-2; 7 bases match TRBD1. V trimming: 4 bases; J trimming: 4 bases; junction bases outside the gene matches: 6. CDR1 and CDR2 from the germline V gene are SEHNR and FQNEAQ (reference sequence). The CDR3 is made up of 14 amino acids. The entire variable domain, with the rest obtained from reference TRBV7-9 and TRBJ1-2, is as follows: DTGVSQNPRHKITKRGQNVTFRCDPISEHNRLYWYRQTLGQGPEFLTYFQNEAQLEKSRLLSDRFSAERPKGSFSTLEIQRTEQGDSAMYLCASSYSTGPYGYTFGSGTRLTVV.

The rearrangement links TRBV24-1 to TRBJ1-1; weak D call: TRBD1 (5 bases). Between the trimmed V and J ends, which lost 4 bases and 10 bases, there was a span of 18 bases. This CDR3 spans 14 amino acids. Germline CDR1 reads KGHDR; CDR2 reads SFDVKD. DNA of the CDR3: TGTGCCACCAGTGACCTCGCCAAAGATAGGGGAGCTTTCTTT. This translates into CATSDLAKDRGAFF.

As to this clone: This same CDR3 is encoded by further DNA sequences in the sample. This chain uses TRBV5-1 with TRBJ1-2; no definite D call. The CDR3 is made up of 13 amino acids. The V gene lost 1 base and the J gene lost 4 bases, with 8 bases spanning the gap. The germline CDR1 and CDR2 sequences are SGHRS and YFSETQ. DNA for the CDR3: TGCGCCAGCAGCTTGTCACAAGTCTATGGCTACACCTTC. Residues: CASSLSQVYGYTF.

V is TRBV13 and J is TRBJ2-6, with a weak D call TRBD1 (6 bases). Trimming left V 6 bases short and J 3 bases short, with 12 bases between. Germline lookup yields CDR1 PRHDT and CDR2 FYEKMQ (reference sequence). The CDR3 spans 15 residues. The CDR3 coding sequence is TGTGCCAGCAGTGCTTGGGGGCTTGGGGCCAACGTCCTGACTTTC. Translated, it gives CASSAWGLGANVLTF. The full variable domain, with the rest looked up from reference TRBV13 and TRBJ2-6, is AAGVIQSPRHLIKEKRETATLKCYPIPRHDTVYWYQQGPGQDPQFLISFYEKMQSDKGSIPDRFSAQQFSDYHSELNMSSLELGDSALYFCASSAWGLGANVLTFGAGSRLTVL.

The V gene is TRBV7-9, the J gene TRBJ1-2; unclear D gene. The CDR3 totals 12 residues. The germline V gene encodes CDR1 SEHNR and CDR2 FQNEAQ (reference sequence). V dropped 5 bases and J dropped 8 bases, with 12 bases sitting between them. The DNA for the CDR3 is TGTGCCAGCAGCAATCTAGGGTCCGGCTACACCTTC. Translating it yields CASSNLGSGYTF. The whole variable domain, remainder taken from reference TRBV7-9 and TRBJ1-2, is DTGVSQNPRHKITKRGQNVTFRCDPISEHNRLYWYRQTLGQGPEFLTYFQNEAQLEKSRLLSDRFSAERPKGSFSTLEIQRTEQGDSAMYLCASSNLGSGYTFGSGTRLTVV.

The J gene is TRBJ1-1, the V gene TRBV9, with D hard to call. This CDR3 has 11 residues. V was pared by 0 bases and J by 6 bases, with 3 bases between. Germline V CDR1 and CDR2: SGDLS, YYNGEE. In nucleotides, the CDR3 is TGTGCCAGCAGCGTAGGCTCTGAAGCTTTCTTT. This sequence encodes CASSVGSEAFF.

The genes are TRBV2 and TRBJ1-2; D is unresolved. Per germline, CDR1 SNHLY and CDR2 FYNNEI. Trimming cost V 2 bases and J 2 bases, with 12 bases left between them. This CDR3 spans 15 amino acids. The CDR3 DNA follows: TGTGCCAGCAGTGAATTCCAGGAGCTCAACTATGGCTACACCTTC. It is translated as CASSEFQELNYGYTF.

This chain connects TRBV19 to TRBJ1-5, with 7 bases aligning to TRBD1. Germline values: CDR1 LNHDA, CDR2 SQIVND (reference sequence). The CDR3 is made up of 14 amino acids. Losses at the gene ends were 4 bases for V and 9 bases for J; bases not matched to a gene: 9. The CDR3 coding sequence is TGTGCCAGTAGTAAGGACAGCCCAGGGGGGCCCCAGCATTTT. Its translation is CASSKDSPGGPQHF. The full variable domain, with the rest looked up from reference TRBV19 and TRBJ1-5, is DGGITQSPKYLFRKEGQNVTLSCEQNLNHDAMYWYRQDPGQGLRLIYYSQIVNDFQKGDIAEGYSVSREKKESFPLTVTSAQKNPTAFYLCASSKDSPGGPQHFGDGTRLSIL.

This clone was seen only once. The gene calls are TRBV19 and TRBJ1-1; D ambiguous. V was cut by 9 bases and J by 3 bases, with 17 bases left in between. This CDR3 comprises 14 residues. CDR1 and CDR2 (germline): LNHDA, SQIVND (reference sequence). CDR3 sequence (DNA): TGTGCCAGCCTTCGCGGGGAGTTGTACACTGAAGCTTTCTTT. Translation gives CASLRGELYTEAFF.

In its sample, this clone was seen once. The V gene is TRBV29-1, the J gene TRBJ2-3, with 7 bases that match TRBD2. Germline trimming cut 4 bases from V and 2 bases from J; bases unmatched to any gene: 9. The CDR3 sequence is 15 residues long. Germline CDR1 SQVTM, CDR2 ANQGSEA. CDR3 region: CSVARGGWNTDTQYF. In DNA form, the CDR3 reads TGCAGCGTTGCCCGGGGAGGGTGGAACACAGATACGCAGTATTTT.

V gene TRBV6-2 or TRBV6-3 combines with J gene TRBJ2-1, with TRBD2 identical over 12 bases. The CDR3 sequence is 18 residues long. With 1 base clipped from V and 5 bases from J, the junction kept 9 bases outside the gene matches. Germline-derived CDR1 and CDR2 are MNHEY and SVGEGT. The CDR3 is CASSYFLAGGLGHNEQFF. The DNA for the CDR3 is TGTGCCAGCAGTTACTTTCTAGCGGGGGGGCTAGGACACAATGAGCAGTTCTTC.

CDR3 bases: TGTGCCTGGAGTCTGAAAGGATCGCTCTATGGCTACACCTTC. Its protein product is CAWSLKGSLYGYTF. The V and J genes are TRBV30 and TRBJ1-2; D unclear. Per germline, CDR1 GTSNPN and CDR2 SVGIG (reference sequence). The V end lost 2 bases, the J end lost 4 bases, and 14 bases lay between the germline ends. CDR3 size: 14 residues. Full variable domain (remainder filled in from reference TRBV30 and TRBJ1-2): SQTIHQWPATLVQPVGSPLSLECTVEGTSNPNLYWYRQAAGRGLQLLFYSVGIGQISSEVPQNLSASRPQDRQFILSSKKLLLSDSGFYLCAWSLKGSLYGYTFGSGTRLTVV.

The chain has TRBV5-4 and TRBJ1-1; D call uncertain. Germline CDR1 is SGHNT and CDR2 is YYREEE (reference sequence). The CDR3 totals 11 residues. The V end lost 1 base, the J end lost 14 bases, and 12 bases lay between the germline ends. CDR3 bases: TGTGCCAGCAGCTTGAGGACTGCGATGTTCTTT. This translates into CASSLRTAMFF.

The CDR3 protein is CASSLGPGGEQYF. The CDR3 DNA follows: TGTGCCAGCAGCTTAGGGCCAGGGGGCGAGCAGTACTTC. This chain connects TRBV7-8 to TRBJ2-7, with TRBD1 matching over 7 bases. V was clipped by 1 base and J by 6 bases; unmatched bases: 3. The CDR3 runs 13 residues. Germline V gene data show CDR1 as SGHVS and CDR2 as FQNEAQ.

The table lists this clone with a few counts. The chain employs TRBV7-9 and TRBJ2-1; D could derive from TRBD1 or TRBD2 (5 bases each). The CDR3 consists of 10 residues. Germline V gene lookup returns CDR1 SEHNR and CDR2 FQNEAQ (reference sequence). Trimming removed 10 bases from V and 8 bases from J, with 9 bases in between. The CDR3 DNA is TGTGCCACCCGGGGCGATGAGCAGTTCTTC. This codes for CATRGDEQFF.

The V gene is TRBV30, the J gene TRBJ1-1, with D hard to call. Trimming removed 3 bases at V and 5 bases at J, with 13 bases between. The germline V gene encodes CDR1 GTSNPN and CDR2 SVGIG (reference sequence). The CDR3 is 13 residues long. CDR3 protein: CAWRSSPGTEAFF. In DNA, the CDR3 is TGTGCCTGGAGATCCAGCCCCGGGACTGAAGCTTTCTTT.

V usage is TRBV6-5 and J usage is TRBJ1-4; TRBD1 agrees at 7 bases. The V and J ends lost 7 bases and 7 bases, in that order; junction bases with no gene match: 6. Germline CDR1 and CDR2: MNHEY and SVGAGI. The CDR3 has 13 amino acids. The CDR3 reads CASTRQGGEKLFF. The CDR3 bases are TGTGCCAGCACCAGACAGGGAGGTGAAAAACTGTTTTTT.

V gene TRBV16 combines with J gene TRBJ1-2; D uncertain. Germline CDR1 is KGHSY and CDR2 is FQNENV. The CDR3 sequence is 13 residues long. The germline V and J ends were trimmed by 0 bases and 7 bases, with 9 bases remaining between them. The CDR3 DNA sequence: TGTGCCAGCAGCCAATCGTCAGGATCTGGCTACACCTTC. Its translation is CASSQSSGSGYTF.

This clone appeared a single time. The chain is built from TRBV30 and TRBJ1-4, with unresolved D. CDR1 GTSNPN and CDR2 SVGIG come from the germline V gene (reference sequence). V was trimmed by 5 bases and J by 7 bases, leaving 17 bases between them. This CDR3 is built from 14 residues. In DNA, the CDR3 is TGTGCCTGGTCCCCCACAGCCCCTAGTGAAAAACTGTTTTTT. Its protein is CAWSPTAPSEKLFF.

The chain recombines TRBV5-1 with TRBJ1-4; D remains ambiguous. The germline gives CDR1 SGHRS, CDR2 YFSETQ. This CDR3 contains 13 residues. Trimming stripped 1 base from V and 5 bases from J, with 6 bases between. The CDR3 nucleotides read TGCGCCAGCAGCTTGCTGGAGAATGAAAAACTGTTTTTT. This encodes CASSLLENEKLFF.

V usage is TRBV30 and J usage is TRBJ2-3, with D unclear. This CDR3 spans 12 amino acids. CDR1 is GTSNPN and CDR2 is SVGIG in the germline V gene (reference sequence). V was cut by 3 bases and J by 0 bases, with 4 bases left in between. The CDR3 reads CAWRESTDTQYF. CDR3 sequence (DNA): TGTGCCTGGAGGGAAAGCACAGATACGCAGTATTTT.

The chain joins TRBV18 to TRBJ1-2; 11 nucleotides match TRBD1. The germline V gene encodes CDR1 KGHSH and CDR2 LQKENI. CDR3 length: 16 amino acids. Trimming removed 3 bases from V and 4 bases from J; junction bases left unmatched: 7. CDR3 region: CASSPWTGGSPYGYTF. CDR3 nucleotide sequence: TGTGCCAGCTCACCTTGGACAGGGGGCTCTCCCTATGGCTACACCTTC.

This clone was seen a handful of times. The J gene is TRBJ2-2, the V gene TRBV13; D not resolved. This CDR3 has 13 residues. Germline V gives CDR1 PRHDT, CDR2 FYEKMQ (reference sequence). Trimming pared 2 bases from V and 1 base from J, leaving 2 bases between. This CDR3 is CASSLRNTGELFF. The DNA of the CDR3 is TGTGCCAGCAGCTTAAGGAACACCGGGGAGCTGTTTTTT.

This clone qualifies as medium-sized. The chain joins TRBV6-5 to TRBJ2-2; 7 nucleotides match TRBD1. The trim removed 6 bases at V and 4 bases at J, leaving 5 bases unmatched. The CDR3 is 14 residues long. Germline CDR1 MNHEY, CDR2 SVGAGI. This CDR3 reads CASRWDSPTGELFF. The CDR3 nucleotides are TGTGCCAGCAGATGGGACAGCCCCACCGGGGAGCTGTTTTTT.

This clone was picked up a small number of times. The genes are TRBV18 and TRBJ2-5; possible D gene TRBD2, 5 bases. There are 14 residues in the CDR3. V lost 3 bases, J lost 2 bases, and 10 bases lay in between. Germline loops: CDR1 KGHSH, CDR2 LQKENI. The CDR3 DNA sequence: TGTGCCAGCTCACCCCCGGGATTGCAAGAGACCCAGTACTTC. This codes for CASSPPGLQETQYF.